This entry lists 5 T cell receptor beta chains sequenced from one sample in a study of cytomegalovirus exposure and HLA in healthy donors. PCR primers comprised 60 Vbeta and 13 Jbeta primers. Assay: immunoSEQ multiplex PCR; the TCRdb copy retains only in-frame clones and omits some. The data contain roughly 77,000 clones, roughly two thirds of them singletons. Sequenced sample: PBMCs. The receptor source for this set is a woman in her 50s in good health and CMV-seropositive.

This sequence joins TRBV5-1 and TRBJ1-1, with D unresolved. This CDR3 is built from 16 residues. Per the germline V gene, CDR1 is SGHRS and CDR2 is YFSETQ. V lost 0 bases to trimming and J lost 3 bases, with 15 bases between them. CDR3 region: CASSLGSGGADTEAFF. CDR3 DNA: TGCGCCAGCAGCTTGGGGTCCGGAGGAGCAGACACTGAAGCTTTCTTT.

A single count supports this clone. This chain connects TRBV27 to TRBJ1-2, with 12 positions matching TRBD1. This CDR3 spans 16 amino acids. Unmatched junction bases numbered 12, after V lost 6 bases and J lost 7 bases. Germline CDR1 MNHEY, CDR2 SMNVEV (reference sequence). CDR3 residues: CASRPTGTGGLSGYTF. The DNA of the CDR3 is TGTGCCAGCAGACCAACCGGGACAGGGGGCCTGTCTGGCTACACCTTC.

The gene calls are TRBV7-9 and TRBJ2-7; TRBD1 is a possible D gene (5 bases). The length of the CDR3 is 15 residues. With 2 bases removed from V and 4 bases from J, the gap between germline ends came to 15 bases. In germline, CDR1 is SEHNR, CDR2 FQNEAQ (reference sequence). The CDR3 DNA reads TGTGCCAGCAGCTTATTAGGCCAGGGTGGATACGAGCAGTACTTC. It yields the protein CASSLLGQGGYEQYF.

V gene TRBV7-6 combines with J gene TRBJ2-5; a weak D match, TRBD2 (6 bases). The germline CDR1 and CDR2 sequences are SGHVS and FNYEAQ. V lost 5 bases, J lost 2 bases, and 9 bases lay in between. The CDR3 length is 13 residues. CDR3 region: CASSIGLQETQYF. In DNA form, the CDR3 reads TGTGCCAGCAGCATTGGACTACAAGAGACCCAGTACTTC.

This chain uses TRBV5-1 with TRBJ2-2; the match to TRBD1 covers 8 bases. The V and J ends lost 0 bases and 7 bases, in that order; junction bases with no gene match: 5. Germline V gene data show CDR1 as SGHRS and CDR2 as YFSETQ. The length of the CDR3 is 15 residues. The CDR3 reads CASSLVQGANGELFF. As DNA, the CDR3 is TGCGCCAGCAGCTTGGTTCAGGGGGCTAACGGGGAGCTGTTTTTT.